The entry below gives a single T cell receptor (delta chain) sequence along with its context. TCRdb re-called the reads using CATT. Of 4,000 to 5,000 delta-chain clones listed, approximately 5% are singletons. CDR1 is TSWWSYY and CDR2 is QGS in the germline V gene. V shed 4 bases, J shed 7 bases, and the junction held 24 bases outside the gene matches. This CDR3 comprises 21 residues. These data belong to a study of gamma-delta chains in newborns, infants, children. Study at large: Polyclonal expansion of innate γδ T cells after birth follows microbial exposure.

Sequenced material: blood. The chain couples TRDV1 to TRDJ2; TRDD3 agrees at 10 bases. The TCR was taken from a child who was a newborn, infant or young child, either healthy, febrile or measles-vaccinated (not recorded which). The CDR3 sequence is CALGGIPTPFRGIRGGAQLFF. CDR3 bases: TGTGCTCTTGGGGGTATTCCTACTCCCTTCCGGGGGATACGCGGGGGAGCACAACTCTTCTTT.